The clone carrying this T cell receptor (beta chain) turned up a few times. No antigen is known for it. These data originate in a study of regulatory T cells in long-lasting Graves disease. Time point meaning: newly diagnosed GD, antithyroid drugs for less than 3 months. PBMC-extracted RNA yielded the TCR library. The length of the CDR3 is 13 residues. The germline gives CDR1 KGHSH, CDR2 LQKENI. V was trimmed by 8 bases and J by 5 bases, leaving 15 bases between them. Study conclusions and caveats: Persistent disease showed a preference for TRBV28, TRBJ1-2 and TRBJ2-5.

Building of the TCR beta libraries involved iRepertoire HTBI primers and Arm-PCR of CDR3 regions. TCRdb reprocessed the multiplex PCR reads via MiXCR and lists one record per CDR3 protein. Of 550,000 to 700,000 distinct CDR3 sequences in the sample, about 16% were seen once. This sample was also put to use in a study of T cells in Graves' hyperthyroidism and ophthalmopathy. That work adds: Most thyroid clonotypes expanded above 0.001 were also detected in blood.

The sample was peripheral blood mononuclear cells (PBMCs), taken at new diagnosis, from a patient treated with antithyroid drugs. The chain joins TRBV18 to TRBJ1-1; D unresolved. The clonotype originates from a man aged 18-30 years with Graves disease. DNA for the CDR3: TGTGCCAGCCGGGCTAGTCCGGATACTGAAGCTTTCTTT. This codes for CASRASPDTEAFF. The variable domain in full, with the rest retrieved from reference TRBV18 and TRBJ1-1, is NAGVMQNPRHLVRRRGQEARLRCSPMKGHSHVYWYRQLPEEGLKFMVYLQKENIIDESGMPKERFSAEFPKEGPSILRIQQVVRGDSAAYFCASRASPDTEAFFGQGTRLTVV.